This T cell receptor beta chain appears in the sequencing data of a study of type 1 and type 2 diabetes patients. Study context: Samples came from type 1 diabetic, type 2 diabetic or nondiabetic people, recruited in China. Sequencing for the whole study yielded around 19 million paired-end reads.

Genomic DNA was the PCR template. A primer set of 30 forward and 13 reverse primers amplified the CDR3. One entry per CDR3 protein, called by TCRdb with MiXCR from the multiplex PCR reads. The sample has 280,000 or so distinct CDR3 sequences; around 50% are singletons. CDR1 is SGHTA and CDR2 is FQGNSA in the germline V gene. The CDR3 is 10 residues long. General observations from the study: A median of one highly-expanded CD4+ clone, covering about 4% of reads, occurred in type 2 diabetes.

Peripheral blood, about 11 milliliters per participant, was collected. Concerning this clonotype itself: The antigen is not known. The junction departs from the called germline gene at one end, perhaps through a read error.

This rearrangement joins TRBV7-2 to TRBJ1-1, with 8 bases fitting TRBD1. Material for sequencing was peripheral blood mononuclear cells (PBMCs). The clonotype comes from a man younger than 35 with type 2 diabetes. CDR3 nucleotide sequence: TGTGCCAGCAGCTGGGGACAGGCCTCATTT. Protein sequence: CASSWGQASF. The full variable domain, in which reference TRBV7-2 and TRBJ1-1 provide the parts outside the CDR3, is GAGVSQSPSNKVTEKGKDVELRCDPISGHTALYWYRQSLGQGLEFLIYFQGNSAPDKSGLPSDRFSAERTGGSVSTLTIQRTQQEDSAVYLCASSWGQASFGQGTRLTVV.